One and the same sample provided the 24 T cell receptor beta chains below, sequenced in a study of Tregs in tolerant kidney transplant recipients. Libraries were prepared by immunoSEQ multiplex PCR; TCRdb keeps only in-frame clonotypes and omits some of them. Among about 44,000 clones listed, nearly 97% were seen once. Their antigens are not known. The sequencing sample was made of Tregs from blood cultured with allogeneic cells. These receptors originate from a human donor in good health.

This sequence joins TRBV29-1 and TRBJ2-2; D is possibly TRBD2 (7 bases). V lost 3 bases to trimming and J lost 4 bases, with 12 bases between them. CDR1 and CDR2 (germline): SQVTM, ANQGSEA. The CDR3 runs to 14 residues. For the CDR3, the DNA is TGCAGCGTTGACAGGGGAGGGGGCACCGGGGAGCTGTTTTTT. Protein sequence: CSVDRGGGTGELFF.

This chain links TRBV10-2 with TRBJ1-2, with no clear D. The CDR3 loop spans 12 amino acids. The V end was cut by 5 bases, the J end by 2 bases, with 6 bases between. CDR1 and CDR2 (germline): WSHSY, SAAADI. CDR3: CASSPENYGYTF. The DNA for the CDR3 is TGCGCCAGCAGTCCAGAAAACTATGGCTACACCTTC.

The chain joins TRBV4-2 to TRBJ2-4; D gene uncertain. The CDR3 is made up of 16 amino acids. Trimming took off 1 base at V and 0 bases at J, with 10 bases between the two ends. Germline CDR1 and CDR2: LGHNA and YNFKEQ. Here the CDR3 reads CASSQVSRLAKNIQYF. DNA of the CDR3: TGTGCCAGCAGCCAAGTTAGTCGCCTAGCCAAAAACATTCAGTACTTC.

This chain joins TRBV5-1 and TRBJ2-5, with 10 nucleotides matching TRBD2. The CDR3 is made up of 17 amino acids. The ends lost 0 bases at V and 0 bases at J; junction bases unmatched: 5. Germline V gene lookup returns CDR1 SGHRS and CDR2 YFSETQ. This chain's CDR3 is CASSLDGSGGYQETQYF. The CDR3 DNA is TGCGCCAGCAGCTTGGACGGTAGCGGGGGGTACCAAGAGACCCAGTACTTC.

The chain uses TRBV29-1 and TRBJ2-7; a possible D gene is TRBD2 (7 bases). Trimming left V 4 bases short and J 3 bases short, with 22 bases between. Germline CDR1 and CDR2: SQVTM and ANQGSEA. The CDR3 has 16 amino acids. CDR3 sequence reads: CSVGGPGRGPFYEQYF. The CDR3 DNA follows: TGCAGCGTTGGCGGCCCGGGGCGGGGGCCCTTCTACGAGCAGTACTTC.

This chain connects TRBV5-1 to TRBJ1-4; D is perhaps TRBD1 (5 bases). Germline-derived CDR1 and CDR2 are SGHRS and YFSETQ. The CDR3 runs 15 residues. Trimming shortened V by 0 bases and J by 10 bases, and 16 bases separated the two germline ends. The CDR3 DNA sequence: TGCGCCAGCAGCTTGGGCGGGGGAATGGGTGGAAAACTGTTTTTT. Translated, it gives CASSLGGGMGGKLFF. The full variable domain, completed using reference TRBV5-1 and TRBJ1-4, is KAGVTQTPRYLIKTRGQQVTLSCSPISGHRSVSWYQQTPGQGLQFLFEYFSETQRNKGNFPGRFSGRQFSNSRSEMNVSTLELGDSALYLCASSLGGGMGGKLFFGSGTQLSVL.

V usage is TRBV5-3 and J usage is TRBJ2-5, with 11 bases identical to TRBD2. TRBV5-3 is annotated as an ORF whose role is uncertain. The CDR3 is 17 residues long. After removal of 2 bases from V and 2 bases from J, the junction contained 8 bases not matched to a gene. CDR3 bases: TGTGCCAGAAGCTTCCCGACTAGCGGGACGCCGCAAGAGACCCAGTACTTC. Translated: CARSFPTSGTPQETQYF.

The J gene is TRBJ2-3, the V gene TRBV25-1; D gene uncertain. This CDR3 region has 12 residues. The germline V gene has CDR1 MGHDK and CDR2 SYGVNS. Trimming cost V 7 bases and J 0 bases, with 5 bases left between them. The DNA of the CDR3 is TGTGCCAGCACGACTAGCACAGATACGCAGTATTTT. Amino acids: CASTTSTDTQYF.

In its sample, this clone was seen a few times. V gene TRBV19 combines with J gene TRBJ1-2; 10 bases are shared with TRBD1. Germline trimming cut 6 bases from V and 0 bases from J; bases unmatched to any gene: 7. The CDR3 has 16 amino acids. Looked up from germline, CDR1 is LNHDA and CDR2 is SQIVND (reference sequence). The CDR3 region has the DNA TGTGCCAGTAGCAAGGGACAGGGGTGGACTAACTATGGCTACACCTTC. This gives the protein CASSKGQGWTNYGYTF.

The chain combines TRBV9 with TRBJ2-3; the match to TRBD2 covers 14 bases. The CDR3 is 14 amino acids. V lost 7 bases and J lost 7; bases outside the gene matches: 5. Germline V lookup: CDR1 SGDLS, CDR2 YYNGEE. CDR3 region: CASGLAGGRNTQYF. CDR3 coding DNA: TGTGCCAGCGGACTAGCGGGAGGCCGCAATACGCAGTATTTT.

The chain combines TRBV18 with TRBJ1-1; D is ambiguous. The CDR3 is made up of 15 amino acids. CDR1 and CDR2 (germline): KGHSH, LQKENI. Trimming took off 4 bases at V and 0 bases at J, with 12 bases between the two ends. In DNA form, the CDR3 reads TGTGCCAGCTCACTACAGAGCGGGTTGAACACTGAAGCTTTCTTT. It translates to CASSLQSGLNTEAFF.

V usage is TRBV9 and J usage is TRBJ1-1; no firm D call. CDR1 and CDR2 from the germline V gene are SGDLS and YYNGEE. The CDR3 consists of 15 residues. Trimming stripped 0 bases from V and 4 bases from J, with 13 bases between. The CDR3: CASSVGLKDRTEAFF. The CDR3, as DNA: TGTGCCAGCAGCGTAGGCCTTAAGGACCGCACTGAAGCTTTCTTT.

The chain carries TRBV5-1 and TRBJ2-5; 9 nucleotides agree with TRBD2. The V segment lost 0 bases and the J segment 0 bases; nucleotides outside the gene matches: 6. This CDR3 comprises 17 residues. CDR1 is SGHRS, CDR2 YFSETQ, per germline. As DNA, the CDR3 is TGCGCCAGCAGCTTGGGTCCCGGACTAGCGTACCAAGAGACCCAGTACTTC. Protein: CASSLGPGLAYQETQYF.

The chain carries TRBV29-1 and TRBJ1-5; D is uncertain. CDR3 size: 13 residues. Per the germline V gene, CDR1 is SQVTM and CDR2 is ANQGSEA. V lost 4 bases and J 9 bases, leaving 16 bases between the germline ends. The CDR3 is CSVGQKAGRPQHF. The CDR3 DNA is TGCAGCGTTGGCCAAAAGGCGGGTCGGCCCCAGCATTTT.

The genes are TRBV5-1 and TRBJ1-3; TRBD1 matches 8 bases. Germline V lookup: CDR1 SGHRS, CDR2 YFSETQ. V dropped 2 bases and J dropped 0; count of bases not matched to a gene: 4. The CDR3 runs 16 residues. The CDR3 region has the DNA TGCGCCAGCAGCTTTACAGGGGGGAGCTCTGGAAACACCATATATTTT. It translates to CASSFTGGSSGNTIYF.

V gene TRBV27 combines with J gene TRBJ2-5; tentative D call: TRBD1 (6 bases). TRBJ2-7 matches the DNA end more closely, so the J call is doubtful. The CDR3 has 14 residues. CDR1 is MNHEY and CDR2 is SMNVEV in the germline V gene (reference sequence). The CDR3 sequence is CATYRQGFSYEQYF. CDR3 nucleotide sequence: TGTGCCACCTACCGCCAGGGGTTCTCCTACGAGCAGTACTTC.

This chain uses TRBV19 with TRBJ1-2; D is perhaps TRBD1 (5 bases). The germline gives CDR1 LNHDA, CDR2 SQIVND (reference sequence). Trimming left V 3 bases short and J 3 bases short, with 17 bases between. The CDR3 runs 16 residues. The CDR3 sequence is CASSIWGGNLDYGYTF. The CDR3, as DNA: TGTGCCAGTAGTATTTGGGGCGGAAATCTCGACTATGGCTACACCTTC.

The J gene is TRBJ2-1, the V gene TRBV5-1; no clear D gene. This CDR3 spans 12 amino acids. The germline V and J ends were trimmed by 2 bases and 6 bases, with 6 bases remaining between them. The V gene's germline CDR1 is SGHRS and CDR2 YFSETQ. CDR3 protein: CASSFFGNEQFF. The CDR3 DNA reads TGCGCCAGCAGCTTTTTCGGCAATGAGCAGTTCTTC.

CDR3 sequence: CASSEVWQGYNSPLHF. Written as DNA, the CDR3 is TGTGCCAGCAGTGAAGTCTGGCAGGGCTATAATTCACCCCTCCACTTT. This chain connects TRBV6-1 to TRBJ1-6, with D perhaps TRBD1 (5 bases). The CDR3 runs to 16 residues. V lost 1 base, J lost 3 bases, and 10 bases lay in between. From germline, CDR1 is MNHNS and CDR2 SASEGT.

V and J are TRBV19 and TRBJ2-5; 10 nucleotides align to TRBD1. CDR3 length: 15 amino acids. The germline gives CDR1 LNHDA, CDR2 SQIVND (reference sequence). J was trimmed by 2 bases and V by 6 bases; bases with no gene match: 6. CDR3 sequence: CASSWTGGVQETQYF. CDR3 nucleotide sequence: TGTGCCAGTAGCTGGACAGGGGGTGTACAAGAGACCCAGTACTTC.

This clone was seen just once. J is TRBJ1-4 and V is TRBV7-9; maybe TRBD1 (5 bases). Trimming stripped 5 bases from V and 8 bases from J, with 15 bases between. CDR1 SEHNR and CDR2 FQNEAQ come from the germline V gene (reference sequence). The CDR3 length is 14 residues. The CDR3 loop reads CASSLGQGREKLFF. The CDR3 DNA reads TGTGCCAGCAGCCTCGGGCAGGGACGAGAAAAACTGTTTTTT.

The CDR3 nucleotides are TGCAGCGTTAGCTCCCCCCCTAACTATGGCTACACCTTC. Residues: CSVSSPPNYGYTF. J is TRBJ1-2 and V is TRBV29-1, with no clear D. The CDR3 is 13 amino acids. The V end was cut by 5 bases, the J end by 0 bases, with 10 bases between. Germline V gives CDR1 SQVTM, CDR2 ANQGSEA.

The V gene is TRBV6-4, the J gene TRBJ1-2; no definite D call. The CDR3 runs to 14 residues. The V gene's germline CDR1 is MRHNA and CDR2 SNTAGT. Trimming took 4 bases from V and 4 from J, leaving 13 bases between them. In nucleotides, the CDR3 is TGTGCCAGCAGTGTAGAAGGGAGCGGCTATGGCTACACCTTC. The encoded protein is CASSVEGSGYGYTF.

The V gene is TRBV5-1, the J gene TRBJ2-2; possibly TRBD1 or TRBD2 for D (6 bases each). The V end lost 1 base, the J end lost 6 bases, and 16 bases lay between the germline ends. There are 16 residues in the CDR3. Germline CDR1 reads SGHRS; CDR2 reads YFSETQ. The CDR3 DNA is TGCGCCAGCAGCTTGTTTTCCGGGGGCGTCGCCGGGGAGCTGTTTTTT. This encodes CASSLFSGGVAGELFF.